These T cell receptor beta chains were read from a single sample in a study of blood T cell repertoires in COVID-19. The assay was immunoSEQ multiplex PCR, and TCRdb's table has in-frame clones only and misses some. The table lists around 200,000 clones, around 79% of them singletons, with approximately 6% in the top ten. Sequencing was done on a sample of peripheral blood. The receptor set was obtained from a woman aged 40 to 50 with COVID-19, enrolled during active disease. The CDR3 runs from the conserved cysteine through the conserved F or W. The D gene is left open where the match is weak. Expanded clones are given a class, and other clones once, few, many or no size at all.

J gene | V gene | D gene | clone size | CDR3 protein | CDR3 DNA
TRBJ2-5 | TRBV7-8 | NA | few | CASSTQPSGTQYF | TGTGCCAGCAGCACGCAGCCAAGCGGGACCCAGTACTTC
TRBJ2-7 | TRBV18 | NA | NA | CASSPVIGVEQYF | TGTGCCAGCTCACCCGTTATAGGGGTCGAGCAGTACTTC
TRBJ1-2 | TRBV28 | TRBD1 | NA | CASRQGLTSGYTF | TGTGCCAGCAGACAGGGGCTAACGTCTGGCTACACCTTC
TRBJ1-4 | TRBV30 | TRBD1 | NA | CAWSKGQGNEKLFF | TGTGCCTGGAGTAAAGGACAGGGGAATGAAAAACTGTTTTTT
TRBJ2-5 | TRBV7-2 | TRBD2 | once | CASSLRLAGGRKETQYF | TGTGCCAGCAGCCTAAGACTAGCGGGGGGACGAAAAGAGACCCAGTACTTC
TRBJ1-4 | TRBV6-6 | TRBD1 | NA | CASSSGTGSEKLFF | TGTGCCAGCAGTTCCGGGACAGGGAGCGAAAAACTGTTTTTT
TRBJ2-3 | TRBV9 | TRBD1 | NA | CASSVGPGQGADTQYF | TGTGCCAGCAGCGTAGGTCCCGGACAGGGAGCAGATACGCAGTATTTT
TRBJ1-2 | TRBV27 | NA | NA | CASSLSGSGRNYGYTF | TGTGCCAGCAGTTTATCGGGGTCCGGGAGGAACTATGGCTACACCTTC
TRBJ2-5 | TRBV4-3 | TRBD2 | few | CASSQGASGGAQETQYF | TGCGCCAGCAGCCAAGGGGCTAGCGGGGGGGCTCAGGAGACCCAGTACTTC
TRBJ2-2 | TRBV18 | TRBD2 | once | CASSPRLAGGWPNTGELFF | TGTGCCAGCTCTCCCCGACTAGCGGGGGGATGGCCGAACACCGGGGAGCTGTTTTTT
TRBJ1-6 | TRBV10-3 | TRBD1 | NA | CAISRTGDYNSPLHF | TGTGCCATCAGCCGGACAGGCGACTATAATTCACCCCTCCACTTT
TRBJ2-1 | TRBV4-3 | NA | NA | CASSQLGQYNEQFF | TGCGCCAGCAGCCAATTGGGGCAGTACAATGAGCAGTTCTTC
TRBJ2-1 | TRBV5-4 | TRBD2 | NA | CASSAMGGSYNEQFF | TGTGCCAGCAGCGCGATGGGAGGGTCCTACAATGAGCAGTTCTTC
TRBJ2-1 | TRBV9 | NA | NA | CASSVDRGSHNEQFF | TGTGCCAGCAGCGTAGATAGGGGAAGCCACAATGAGCAGTTCTTC
TRBJ2-5 | TRBV25-1 | TRBD1 | NA | CASSPRGQGMATQYF | TGTGCCAGCAGTCCCCGGGGACAGGGGATGGCGACCCAGTACTTC
TRBJ2-3 | TRBV7-2 | TRBD1 | NA | CASSSQTGGGTDTQYF | TGTGCCAGCAGCTCCCAGACAGGGGGCGGCACAGATACGCAGTATTTT
TRBJ2-1 | TRBV6-5 | TRBD2 | NA | CASSYGTSGGNEQFF | TGTGCCAGCAGTTACGGGACTAGCGGGGGGAATGAGCAGTTCTTC
TRBJ2-2 | TRBV9 | NA | NA | CASSVAVGAWGDTGELFF | TGTGCCAGCAGCGTAGCCGTAGGAGCATGGGGGGACACCGGGGAGCTGTTTTTT
TRBJ1-2 | TRBV4-2 | NA | NA | CASSQVVDRPNYGYTF | TGTGCCAGCAGCCAAGTAGTTGACAGACCAAACTATGGCTACACCTTC
TRBJ1-5 | TRBV6-5 | TRBD1 | NA | CASSSGTGGNQPQHF | TGTGCCAGCAGTTCCGGGACAGGGGGCAATCAGCCCCAGCATTTT
TRBJ1-6 | TRBV19 | TRBD1 | NA | CASSFTGGDSPLHF | TGTGCCAGTAGTTTTACAGGGGGGGACTCACCCCTCCACTTT
TRBJ1-2 | TRBV7-9 | NA | NA | CASSPPGPSF | TGTGCCAGCAGCCCCCCAGGCCCTTCCTTC
TRBJ1-2 | TRBV5-6 | NA | NA | CASSEIQGDWGYTF | TGTGCCAGCTCCGAGATTCAGGGTGATTGGGGCTACACCTTC
TRBJ1-1 | TRBV7-8 | NA | NA | CASDNLGTSTEAFF | TGTGCCTCCGACAATCTTGGAACAAGTACTGAAGCTTTCTTT
TRBJ2-7 | TRBV5-4 | NA | NA | CASSLEVRDEQYF | TGTGCCAGCAGCTTGGAAGTCAGGGACGAGCAGTACTTC
TRBJ1-2 | TRBV7-7 | TRBD1 | NA | CASSSPGGGIVEYGYTF | TGTGCCAGCAGCTCTCCAGGGGGAGGTATCGTAGAGTATGGCTACACCTTC
TRBJ2-3 | TRBV2 | TRBD1 | few | CASSEARTGADTQYF | TGTGCCAGCAGTGAAGCCAGGACAGGGGCAGATACGCAGTATTTT
TRBJ1-2 | TRBV30 | TRBD1 | once | CAWNHRGVDGYTF | TGTGCCTGGAATCACAGGGGAGTAGATGGCTACACCTTC
TRBJ2-3 | TRBV7-2 | NA | once | CASSLSPVYTDTQYF | TGTGCCAGCAGCTTAAGCCCCGTGTACACAGATACGCAGTATTTT
TRBJ2-2 | TRBV6-5 | NA | NA | CASRVGGLQAGELFF | TGTGCCAGCAGGGTTGGCGGACTACAGGCCGGGGAGCTGTTTTTT
TRBJ2-3 | TRBV3-1/TRBV3-2 | NA | NA | CASSQNDRSADTQYF | TGTGCCAGCAGCCAAAACGACAGGTCGGCAGATACGCAGTATTTT
TRBJ2-7 | TRBV7-9 | NA | NA | CASSTGYYEQYF | TGTGCCAGCAGTACAGGGTACTACGAGCAGTACTTC
TRBJ2-1 | TRBV29-1 | NA | NA | CSVSPPMGRSSYNEQFF | TGCAGCGTATCCCCCCCGATGGGCAGAAGCTCCTACAATGAGCAGTTCTTC
TRBJ2-5 | TRBV5-4 | TRBD1 | NA | CASSFHDREETQYF | TGTGCCAGCAGCTTCCACGACAGGGAGGAGACCCAGTACTTC
TRBJ1-2 | TRBV6-5 | TRBD1 | few | CASRQGDYGYTF | TGTGCCAGCAGGCAGGGGGACTATGGCTACACCTTC
TRBJ1-3 | TRBV6-6 | NA | NA | CASSTASGNTIYF | TGTGCCAGCAGTACAGCCTCTGGAAACACCATATATTTT
TRBJ1-2 | TRBV6-5 | TRBD1 | few | CASSSDRAYGYTF | TGTGCCAGCAGTTCTGACAGGGCCTATGGCTACACCTTC